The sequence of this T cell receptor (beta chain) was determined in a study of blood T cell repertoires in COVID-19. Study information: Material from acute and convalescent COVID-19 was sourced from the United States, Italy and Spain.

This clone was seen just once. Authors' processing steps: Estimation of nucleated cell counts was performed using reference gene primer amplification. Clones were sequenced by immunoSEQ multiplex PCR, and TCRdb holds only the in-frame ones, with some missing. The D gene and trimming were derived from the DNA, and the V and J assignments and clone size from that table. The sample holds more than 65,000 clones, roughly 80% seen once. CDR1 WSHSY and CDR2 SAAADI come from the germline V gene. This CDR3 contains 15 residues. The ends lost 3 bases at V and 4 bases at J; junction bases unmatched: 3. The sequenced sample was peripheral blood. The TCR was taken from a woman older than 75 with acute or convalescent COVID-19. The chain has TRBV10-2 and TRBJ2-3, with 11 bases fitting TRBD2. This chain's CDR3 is CASSDTSGGSDTQYF. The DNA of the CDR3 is TGCGCCAGCAGTGATACTAGCGGGGGCTCAGATACGCAGTATTTT.